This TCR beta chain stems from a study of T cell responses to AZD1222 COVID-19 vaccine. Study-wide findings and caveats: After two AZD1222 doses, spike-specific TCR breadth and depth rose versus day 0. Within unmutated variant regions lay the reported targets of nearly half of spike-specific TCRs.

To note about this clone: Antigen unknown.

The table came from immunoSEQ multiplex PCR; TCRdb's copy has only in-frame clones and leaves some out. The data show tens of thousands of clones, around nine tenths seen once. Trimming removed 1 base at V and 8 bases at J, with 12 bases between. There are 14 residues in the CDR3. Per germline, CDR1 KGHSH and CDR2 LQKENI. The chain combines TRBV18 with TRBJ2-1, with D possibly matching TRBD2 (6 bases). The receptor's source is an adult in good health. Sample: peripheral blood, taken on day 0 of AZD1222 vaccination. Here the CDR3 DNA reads TGTGCCAGCTCACCACAGACGGGGGACGATGAGCAGTTCTTC. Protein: CASSPQTGDDEQFF.